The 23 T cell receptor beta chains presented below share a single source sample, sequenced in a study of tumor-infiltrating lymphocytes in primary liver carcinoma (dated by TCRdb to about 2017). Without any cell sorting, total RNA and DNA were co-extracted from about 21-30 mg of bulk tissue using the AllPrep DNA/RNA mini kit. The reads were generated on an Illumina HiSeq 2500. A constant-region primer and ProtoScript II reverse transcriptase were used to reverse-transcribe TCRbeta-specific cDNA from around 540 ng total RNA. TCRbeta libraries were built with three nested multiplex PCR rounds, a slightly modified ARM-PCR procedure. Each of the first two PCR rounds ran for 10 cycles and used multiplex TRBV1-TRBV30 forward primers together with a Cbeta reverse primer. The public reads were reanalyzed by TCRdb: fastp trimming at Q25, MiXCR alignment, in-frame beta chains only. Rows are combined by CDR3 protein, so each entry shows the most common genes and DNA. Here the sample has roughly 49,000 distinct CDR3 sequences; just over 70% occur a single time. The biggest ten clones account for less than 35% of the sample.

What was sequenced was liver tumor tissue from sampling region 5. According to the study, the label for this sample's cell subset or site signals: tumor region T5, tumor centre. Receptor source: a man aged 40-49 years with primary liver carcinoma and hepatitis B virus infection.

Here the CDR3 DNA reads TGTGCCAGCAGCTTAGAGCCGGGTATGGGGTTAGAAGAGACCCAGTACTTC. Its protein product is CASSLEPGMGLEETQYF. The chain combines TRBV11-2 with TRBJ2-5; no firm D call. Germline CDR1 and CDR2: SGHAT and FQNNGV. The ends were cut back, 0 bases at V and 3 bases at J, with 17 bases in the middle. CDR3 length: 17 residues. The variable domain in full, with the rest retrieved from reference TRBV11-2 and TRBJ2-5, is EAGVAQSPRYKIIEKRQSVAFWCNPISGHATLYWYQQILGQGPKLLIQFQNNGVVDDSQLPKDRFSAERLKGVDSTLKIQPAKLEDSAVYLCASSLEPGMGLEETQYFGPGTRLLVL.

The CDR3 nucleotides read TGCGCCAGCAGCCGTACTAGCGACGCAGATACGCAGCATTTT. It translates to CASSRTSDADTQHF. The V gene is TRBV4-1, the J gene TRBJ2-3; D unresolved. TRBJ1-5 matches the DNA end more closely, so the J call is doubtful. Germline V lookup: CDR1 MGHRA, CDR2 YSYEKL. The CDR3 extends over 14 amino acids.

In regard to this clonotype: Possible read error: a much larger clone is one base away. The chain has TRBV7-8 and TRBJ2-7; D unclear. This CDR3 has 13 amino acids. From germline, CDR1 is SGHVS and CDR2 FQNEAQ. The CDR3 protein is CASSLALSYDQYF. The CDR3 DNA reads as TGTGCCAGCAGCTTAGCCCTCTCCTACGATCAGTACTTC.

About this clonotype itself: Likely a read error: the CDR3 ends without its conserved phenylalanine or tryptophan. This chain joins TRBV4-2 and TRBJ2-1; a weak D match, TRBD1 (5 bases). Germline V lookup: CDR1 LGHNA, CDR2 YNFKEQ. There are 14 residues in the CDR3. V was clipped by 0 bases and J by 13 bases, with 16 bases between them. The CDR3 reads CASSQDSDNRAQFI. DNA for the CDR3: TGTGCCAGCAGCCAAGATTCGGACAACCGGGCTCAGTTCATC.

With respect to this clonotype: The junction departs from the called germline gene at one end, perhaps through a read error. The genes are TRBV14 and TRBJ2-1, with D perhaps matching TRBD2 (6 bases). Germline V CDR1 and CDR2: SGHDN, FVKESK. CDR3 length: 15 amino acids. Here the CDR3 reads CVSSQLGGSGNEQFF. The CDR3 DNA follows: TGTGTCAGCAGCCAGCTCGGGGGTAGCGGAAATGAGCAGTTCTTC.

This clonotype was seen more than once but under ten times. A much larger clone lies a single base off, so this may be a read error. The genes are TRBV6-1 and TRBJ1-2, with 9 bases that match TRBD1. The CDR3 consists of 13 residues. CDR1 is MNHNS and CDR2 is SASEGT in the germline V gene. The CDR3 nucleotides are TGTGCCAGCAGGGGACAGGGAGGTTATGGCTGCACCTTC. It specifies CASRGQGGYGCTF.

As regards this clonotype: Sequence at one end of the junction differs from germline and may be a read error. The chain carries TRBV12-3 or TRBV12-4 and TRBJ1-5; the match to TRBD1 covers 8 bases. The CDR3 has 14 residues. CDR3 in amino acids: CASSFGQGEWPQHF. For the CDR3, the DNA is TGTGCGAGCAGTTTTGGACAGGGAGAATGGCCCCAGCATTTT.

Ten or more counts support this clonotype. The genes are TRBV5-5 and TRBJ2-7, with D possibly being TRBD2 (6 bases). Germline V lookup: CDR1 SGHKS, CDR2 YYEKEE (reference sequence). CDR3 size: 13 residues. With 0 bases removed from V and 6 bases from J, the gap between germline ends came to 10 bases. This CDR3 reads CASSLALEGEQYF. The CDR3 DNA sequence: TGTGCCAGCAGCTTGGCCTTGGAGGGCGAGCAGTACTTC.

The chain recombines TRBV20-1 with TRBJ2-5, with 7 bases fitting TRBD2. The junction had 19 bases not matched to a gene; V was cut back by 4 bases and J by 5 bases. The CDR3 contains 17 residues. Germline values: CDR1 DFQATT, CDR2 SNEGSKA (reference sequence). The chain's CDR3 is CSAIEVAGLSFMETQYF. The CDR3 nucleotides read TGCAGTGCTATAGAGGTAGCGGGTCTTTCCTTTATGGAGACCCAGTACTTC.

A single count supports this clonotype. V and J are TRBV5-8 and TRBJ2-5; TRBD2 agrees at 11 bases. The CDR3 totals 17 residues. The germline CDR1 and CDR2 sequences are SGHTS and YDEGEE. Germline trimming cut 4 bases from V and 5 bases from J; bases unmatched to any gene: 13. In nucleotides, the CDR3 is TGTGCCAGCAGCGATGGGCTAGCGGGAGGTATTGAGGAGACCCAGTACTTC. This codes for CASSDGLAGGIEETQYF. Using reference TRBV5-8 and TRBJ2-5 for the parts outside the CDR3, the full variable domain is EAGVTQSPTHLIKTRGQQATLRCSPISGHTSVYWYQQALGLGLQFLLWYDEGEERNRGNFPPRFSGRQFPNYSSELNVNALELEDSALYLCASSDGLAGGIEETQYFGPGTRLLVL.

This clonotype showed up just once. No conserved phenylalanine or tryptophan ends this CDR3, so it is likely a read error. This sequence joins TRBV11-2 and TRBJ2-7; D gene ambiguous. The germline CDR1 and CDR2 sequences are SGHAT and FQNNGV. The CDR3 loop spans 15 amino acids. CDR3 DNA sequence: TGTGTCAGCAGCTTGGTATCTTTGTTTCAGGACGAGCAGTACTTA. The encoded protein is CVSSLVSLFQDEQYL.

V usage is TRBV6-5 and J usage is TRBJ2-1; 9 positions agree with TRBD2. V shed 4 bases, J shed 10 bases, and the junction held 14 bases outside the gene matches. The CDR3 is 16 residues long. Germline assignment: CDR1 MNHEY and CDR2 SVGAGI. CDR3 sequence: CASSFLLAGEDYEQFF. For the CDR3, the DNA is TGTGCCAGCAGTTTCTTATTAGCGGGAGAGGATTACGAGCAGTTCTTC.

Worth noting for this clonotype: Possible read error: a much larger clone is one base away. CDR3 loop: CASSLQGYGQYF. CDR3 nucleotides: TGTGCCAGCAGTCTTCAGGGATACGGGCAGTACTTC. This chain connects TRBV28 to TRBJ2-7, with D perhaps TRBD1 (5 bases). The CDR3 loop spans 12 amino acids. Germline V CDR1 and CDR2: MDHEN, SYDVKM.

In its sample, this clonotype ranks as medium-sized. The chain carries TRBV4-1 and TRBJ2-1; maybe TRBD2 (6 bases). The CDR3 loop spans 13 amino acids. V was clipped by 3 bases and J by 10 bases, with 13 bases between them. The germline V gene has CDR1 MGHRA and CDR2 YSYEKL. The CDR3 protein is CASSQASSVEQFF. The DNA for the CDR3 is TGCGCCAGCAGCCAGGCTTCTAGCGTCGAGCAGTTCTTC.

The CDR3 nucleotides are TGTGCCAGCAGTTACGCAGTGGACGACGTCGGGGAGCTGTTTTTT. This translates into CASSYAVDDVGELFF. The chain employs TRBV6-5 and TRBJ2-2; unclear D gene. The CDR3 loop spans 15 amino acids. The germline V and J ends were trimmed by 2 bases and 7 bases, with 14 bases remaining between them. Germline V CDR1 and CDR2: MNHEY, SVGAGI.

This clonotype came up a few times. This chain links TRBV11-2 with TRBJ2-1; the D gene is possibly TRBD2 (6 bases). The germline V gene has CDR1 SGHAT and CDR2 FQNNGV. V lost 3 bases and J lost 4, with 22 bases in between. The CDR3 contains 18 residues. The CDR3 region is CASSFDPRRTGSYNEQFF. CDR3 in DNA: TGTGCCAGCAGCTTTGACCCTAGGAGGACCGGGAGTTACAATGAGCAGTTCTTC.

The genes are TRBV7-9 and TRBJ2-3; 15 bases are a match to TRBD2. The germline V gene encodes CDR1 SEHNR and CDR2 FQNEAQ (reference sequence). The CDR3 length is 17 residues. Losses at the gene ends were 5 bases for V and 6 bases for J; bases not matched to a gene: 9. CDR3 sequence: CASSLRTSGRVPDTQYF. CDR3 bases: TGTGCCAGCAGCCTGAGGACTAGCGGGAGGGTCCCTGATACGCAGTATTTT.

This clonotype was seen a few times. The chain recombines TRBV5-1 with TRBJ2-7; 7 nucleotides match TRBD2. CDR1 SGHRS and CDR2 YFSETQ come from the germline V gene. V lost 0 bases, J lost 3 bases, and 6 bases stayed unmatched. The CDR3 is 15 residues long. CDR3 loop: CASSLGIAGFYEQYF. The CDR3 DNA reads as TGCGCCAGCAGCTTGGGAATAGCGGGTTTCTACGAGCAGTACTTC. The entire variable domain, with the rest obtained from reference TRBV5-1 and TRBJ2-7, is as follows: KAGVTQTPRYLIKTRGQQVTLSCSPISGHRSVSWYQQTPGQGLQFLFEYFSETQRNKGNFPGRFSGRQFSNSRSEMNVSTLELGDSALYLCASSLGIAGFYEQYFGPGTRLTVT.

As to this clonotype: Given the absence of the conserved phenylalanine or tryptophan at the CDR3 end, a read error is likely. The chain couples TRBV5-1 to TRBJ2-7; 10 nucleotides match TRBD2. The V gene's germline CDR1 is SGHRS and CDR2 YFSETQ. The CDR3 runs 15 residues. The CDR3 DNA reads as TGCGCCAGTAGCTTGACTAGCGGGCAGGCCTACGAGCAGTACCTC. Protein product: CASSLTSGQAYEQYL.

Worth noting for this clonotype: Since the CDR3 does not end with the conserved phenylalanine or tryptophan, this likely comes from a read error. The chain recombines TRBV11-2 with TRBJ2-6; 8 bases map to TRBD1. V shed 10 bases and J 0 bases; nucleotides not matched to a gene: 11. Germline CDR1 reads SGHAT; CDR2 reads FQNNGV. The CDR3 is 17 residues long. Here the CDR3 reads CANSPGQGSSGANVLTL. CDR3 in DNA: TGTGCCAACAGTCCCGGACAGGGTAGCTCTGGGGCCAACGTCCTGACTCTC.

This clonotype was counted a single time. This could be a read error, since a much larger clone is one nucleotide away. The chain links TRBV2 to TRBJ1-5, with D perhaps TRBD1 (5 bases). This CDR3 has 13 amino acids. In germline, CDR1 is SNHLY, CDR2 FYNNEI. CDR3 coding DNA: TGTGGCAGCAGTGTTCAGGGTTATCAGCCCCAGCATTTT. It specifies CGSSVQGYQPQHF.

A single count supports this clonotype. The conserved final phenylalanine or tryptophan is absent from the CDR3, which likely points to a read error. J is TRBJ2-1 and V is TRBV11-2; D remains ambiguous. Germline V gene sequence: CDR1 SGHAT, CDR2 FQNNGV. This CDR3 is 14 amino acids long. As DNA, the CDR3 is TGTGCCTGCAGTTCGATGCTAGGAAGCAATGAGCAGTTCTTA. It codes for CACSSMLGSNEQFL.

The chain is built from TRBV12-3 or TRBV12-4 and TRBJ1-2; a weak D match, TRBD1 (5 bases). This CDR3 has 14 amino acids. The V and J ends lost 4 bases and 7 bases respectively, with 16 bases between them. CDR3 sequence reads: CASSSIGYGGGYTF. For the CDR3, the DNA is TGTGCCAGCAGTTCCATAGGGTATGGGGGTGGCTACACCTTC.